Shown below are 26 T cell receptor beta chains from a single sample sequenced in a study of memory CD4+ T cells and cytomegalovirus serostatus. The protocol was immunoSEQ multiplex PCR, while the TCRdb copy is restricted to in-frame clones and leaves out a portion. The table shows about 61,000 clones, with approximately 78% occurring only once. Single viable CD3+CD4+CD8-CD45RO+ cells were sorted as the memory CD4+ T cells. The sequenced sample was memory CD4+ T cells from blood. These TCRs come from an adult in good health and CMV-seronegative.

This chain connects TRBV4-1 to TRBJ1-2; D unresolved. Germline CDR1 and CDR2: MGHRA and YSYEKL. V shed 0 bases and J shed 5 bases, with 13 bases lying between them. This CDR3 has 15 residues. CDR3 bases: TGCGCCAGCAGCCAAGAAGGCCCAAGGGCGTATGGCTACACCTTC. As protein: CASSQEGPRAYGYTF.

V is TRBV11-2 and J is TRBJ1-5; no firm D call. The germline V gene encodes CDR1 SGHAT and CDR2 FQNNGV. This CDR3 has 13 residues. The V and J ends lost 5 bases and 8 bases respectively, with 13 bases between them. The CDR3 here is CASSGEQREPQHF. The CDR3 DNA reads TGTGCCAGCAGCGGTGAACAAAGGGAGCCCCAGCATTTT.

The chain uses TRBV30 and TRBJ2-1; 8 nucleotides agree with TRBD1. J was trimmed by 4 bases and V by 4 bases; bases with no gene match: 12. The CDR3 extends over 16 amino acids. From germline, CDR1 is GTSNPN and CDR2 SVGIG (reference sequence). CDR3 sequence reads: CAWTGGFVPAYNEQFF. The CDR3 DNA reads as TGTGCCTGGACAGGGGGCTTTGTCCCAGCTTACAATGAGCAGTTCTTC.

This chain joins TRBV5-6 and TRBJ2-1; D gene uncertain. Germline V CDR1 and CDR2: SGHDT, YYEEEE. The CDR3 length is 11 residues. The germline V and J ends were trimmed by 5 bases and 7 bases, with 7 bases remaining between them. CDR3 in amino acids: CASSRNNEQFF. The CDR3 nucleotides are TGTGCCAGCAGTCGAAATAATGAGCAGTTCTTC.

This clone was recorded once. The chain uses TRBV19 and TRBJ2-3; D might be TRBD2 (5 bases). There are 15 residues in the CDR3. Germline V gene lookup returns CDR1 LNHDA and CDR2 SQIVND (reference sequence). V lost 1 base to trimming and J lost 0 bases, with 8 bases between them. CDR3 sequence: CASSIAGWSTDTQYF. Here the CDR3 DNA reads TGTGCCAGTAGTATAGCGGGATGGAGCACAGATACGCAGTATTTT.

This clone has a single count. This chain connects TRBV7-6 to TRBJ2-1; 7 positions match TRBD1. The germline gives CDR1 SGHVS, CDR2 FNYEAQ. The V and J ends lost 5 bases and 4 bases, in that order; junction bases with no gene match: 5. There are 14 residues in the CDR3. This CDR3 is CASSRQGAYNEQFF. The CDR3 coding sequence is TGTGCCAGCAGCCGACAGGGAGCTTACAATGAGCAGTTCTTC.

This rearrangement joins TRBV6-1 to TRBJ1-2; no reliable D call. Germline V lookup: CDR1 MNHNS, CDR2 SASEGT. Trimming shortened V by 8 bases and J by 7 bases, and 14 bases separated the two germline ends. The CDR3 loop spans 12 amino acids. The CDR3 sequence is CASLRVSFGYTF. The CDR3 DNA follows: TGTGCCAGCCTAAGGGTCTCTTTTGGCTACACCTTC.

The V call is TRBV30, the J call TRBJ2-1; 9 bases line up with TRBD2. Germline CDR1 reads GTSNPN; CDR2 reads SVGIG (reference sequence). The CDR3 is made up of 15 amino acids. Trimming cost V 0 bases and J 10 bases; bases outside gene matches: 10. As DNA, the CDR3 is TGTGCCTGGAGTGTACGGAGCGGGGGGCGCTGGGAGCAGTTCTTC. Translating it yields CAWSVRSGGRWEQFF.

The chain has TRBV28 and TRBJ2-1; maybe TRBD2 (7 bases). The CDR3 runs to 14 residues. Germline CDR1 is MDHEN and CDR2 is SYDVKM. V was cut by 8 bases and J by 3 bases, with 14 bases left in between. CDR3 sequence reads: CASLAGAVYNEQFF. DNA of the CDR3: TGTGCCAGCCTCGCGGGGGCGGTCTACAATGAGCAGTTCTTC.

The chain employs TRBV5-1 and TRBJ2-7; TRBD1 matches at 12 bases. CDR3 length: 16 residues. Looked up from germline, CDR1 is SGHRS and CDR2 is YFSETQ. V was pared by 4 bases and J by 9 bases, with 14 bases of the junction left unmatched. The CDR3 spells CASSVSGTGGPGGQYF. CDR3 bases: TGCGCCAGCAGCGTTTCCGGGACAGGGGGCCCAGGAGGGCAGTACTTC.

V usage is TRBV6-1 and J usage is TRBJ2-7, with 8 positions matching TRBD1. V was pared by 1 base and J by 6 bases, with 5 bases of the junction left unmatched. The CDR3 has 14 residues. CDR1 MNHNS and CDR2 SASEGT come from the germline V gene. Written as DNA, the CDR3 is TGTGCCAGCAGTGAAGGGACAGGGAAATCCGAGCAGTACTTC. Translated, it gives CASSEGTGKSEQYF.

This clone has a single count. The rearrangement links TRBV19 to TRBJ2-3; 11 bases are shared with TRBD2. V shed 5 bases and J 1 base; nucleotides not matched to a gene: 2. The CDR3 is 15 residues long. Per germline, CDR1 LNHDA and CDR2 SQIVND (reference sequence). The chain's CDR3 is CASSETSGGTDTQYF. The CDR3 region has the DNA TGTGCCAGTAGTGAGACTAGCGGGGGCACAGATACGCAGTATTTT. Full variable domain (remainder filled in from reference TRBV19 and TRBJ2-3): DGGITQSPKYLFRKEGQNVTLSCEQNLNHDAMYWYRQDPGQGLRLIYYSQIVNDFQKGDIAEGYSVSREKKESFPLTVTSAQKNPTAFYLCASSETSGGTDTQYFGPGTRLTVL.

The chain joins TRBV6-5 to TRBJ2-7, with D uncertain. The germline gives CDR1 MNHEY, CDR2 SVGAGI. V was cut by 6 bases and J by 4 bases, with 13 bases left in between. The CDR3 is 13 residues long. In DNA form, the CDR3 reads TGTGCCAGCAGCTCGGGCCCAAAATACGAGCAGTACTTC. Its protein product is CASSSGPKYEQYF.

This chain uses TRBV27 with TRBJ1-6; D is perhaps TRBD1 (5 bases). This CDR3 region has 12 residues. Germline-derived CDR1 and CDR2 are MNHEY and SMNVEV (reference sequence). V dropped 5 bases and J dropped 6 bases, with 5 bases sitting between them. The CDR3 DNA reads TGTGCCAGCAGTAGGGGTAATTCACCCCTCCACTTT. Its protein is CASSRGNSPLHF.

The chain carries TRBV4-2 and TRBJ2-1; D perhaps matches TRBD2 (5 bases). The CDR3 extends over 14 amino acids. Germline CDR1 is LGHNA and CDR2 is YNFKEQ. V was shortened by 5 bases and J by 5 bases, with 13 bases between the two germline ends. This CDR3 is CASSKREYDNEQFF. Here the CDR3 DNA reads TGTGCCAGCAGCAAGAGGGAGTACGACAATGAGCAGTTCTTC.

The chain joins TRBV28 to TRBJ1-1; D unclear. V was cut by 1 base and J by 2 bases, with 8 bases left in between. This CDR3 has 14 amino acids. Germline-derived CDR1 and CDR2 are MDHEN and SYDVKM. The CDR3: CASSLSDPNTEAFF. The CDR3 region has the DNA TGTGCCAGCAGTTTATCCGACCCAAACACTGAAGCTTTCTTT.

This sequence joins TRBV18 and TRBJ1-5, with D possibly being TRBD1 (5 bases). Trimming took 2 bases from V and 1 from J, leaving 21 bases between them. The CDR3 runs 19 residues. Germline V gene data show CDR1 as KGHSH and CDR2 as LQKENI. The CDR3 DNA sequence: TGTGCCAGCTCACCATCGGGGGGGTCGGGACGTGGAAGCAATCAGCCCCAGCATTTT. Amino acids: CASSPSGGSGRGSNQPQHF.

The V and J genes are TRBV11-1 and TRBJ2-7; 8 positions match TRBD1. This CDR3 spans 14 amino acids. Per the germline V gene, CDR1 is SGHAT and CDR2 is FQDESV (reference sequence). Trimming removed 5 bases from V and 3 bases from J; junction bases left unmatched: 6. The CDR3 region has the DNA TGTGCCAGCAGCAACCGGGACAGGAGCTACGAGCAGTACTTC. It encodes CASSNRDRSYEQYF.

The V and J genes are TRBV14 and TRBJ1-2; D is possibly TRBD1 (6 bases). The CDR3 covers 13 residues. Trimming pared 2 bases from V and 4 bases from J, leaving 8 bases between. CDR1 and CDR2 from the germline V gene are SGHDN and FVKESK. This CDR3 is CASSQSRGYGYTF. CDR3 nucleotides: TGTGCCAGCAGCCAATCCAGGGGCTATGGCTACACCTTC.

The chain recombines TRBV5-6 with TRBJ2-5, with D unresolved. The CDR3 runs to 14 residues. CDR1 is SGHDT and CDR2 is YYEEEE in the germline V gene. The V end was cut by 0 bases, the J end by 1 base, with 7 bases between. The DNA for the CDR3 is TGTGCCAGCAGCTTGGCGGGTTCCCAAGAGACCCAGTACTTC. Encoded protein: CASSLAGSQETQYF.

CDR3 sequence: CASTRGVQRTDTQYF. DNA for the CDR3: TGTGCCAGCACCCGGGGTGTCCAAAGAACAGATACGCAGTATTTT. The rearrangement uses TRBV7-9 and TRBJ2-3; D perhaps matches TRBD2 (5 bases). Germline lookup yields CDR1 SEHNR and CDR2 FQNEAQ (reference sequence). V was shortened by 7 bases and J by 3 bases, with 17 bases between the two germline ends. CDR3 length: 15 residues.

This clone turned up a few times. The rearrangement joins TRBV20-1 to TRBJ1-4; D is perhaps TRBD1 (6 bases). Germline CDR1 and CDR2: DFQATT and SNEGSKA (reference sequence). The length of the CDR3 is 11 residues. The ends were cut back, 3 bases at V and 8 bases at J, with 7 bases in the middle. CDR3 amino acids: CSASTGEKLFF. CDR3 DNA: TGCAGTGCTAGTACAGGGGAAAAACTGTTTTTT.

The J gene is TRBJ2-2, the V gene TRBV9; 9 positions agree with TRBD1. Trimming removed 0 bases from V and 3 bases from J; junction bases left unmatched: 0. The CDR3 totals 15 residues. Germline CDR1 SGDLS, CDR2 YYNGEE. CDR3 region: CASSVGDRDTGELFF. CDR3 bases: TGTGCCAGCAGCGTAGGGGACAGGGACACCGGGGAGCTGTTTTTT.

The gene calls are TRBV7-6 and TRBJ1-4; 9 bases align to TRBD1. Germline V gene data show CDR1 as SGHVS and CDR2 as FNYEAQ. After removal of 0 bases from V and 8 bases from J, the junction contained 4 bases not matched to a gene. This CDR3 comprises 15 residues. CDR3 sequence (DNA): TGTGCCAGCAGCTTAGCGGGGACAGGGCGGGAAAAACTGTTTTTT. Translation gives CASSLAGTGREKLFF.

V is TRBV28 and J is TRBJ2-7; TRBD1 aligns across 8 bases. This CDR3 has 12 residues. The germline V gene encodes CDR1 MDHEN and CDR2 SYDVKM. V shed 6 bases, J shed 5 bases, and the junction held 3 bases outside the gene matches. CDR3 residues: CASRTGADEQYF. The DNA for the CDR3 is TGTGCCAGCAGGACAGGGGCGGACGAGCAGTACTTC.

This clone showed up just once. The chain joins TRBV2 to TRBJ1-1; D unresolved. This CDR3 spans 14 amino acids. Trimming shortened V by 3 bases and J by 6 bases, and 14 bases separated the two germline ends. CDR1 and CDR2 from the germline V gene are SNHLY and FYNNEI. CDR3 sequence reads: CASSDRPRWAEAFF. CDR3 bases: TGTGCCAGCAGTGACAGGCCGAGGTGGGCTGAAGCTTTCTTT.